This T cell receptor beta chain was identified in a study of shared clonotypes between healthy human individuals. With regard to this clone: The antigen is not known. An end of the junction does not agree with germline; a read error may underlie this.

Terminally differentiated effector memory CD45RA+ cells were left out of the naive CD8 fraction, which was CD45RO-negative and positively selected for CCR7. Whole-study results and caveats: Even with large depth, rarefaction showed that sorted-subset sequencing was incomplete. In contrast to clonotypes shared by all four donors, non-shared clonotypes had lower generation probabilities.

Assay: immunoSEQ multiplex PCR; the TCRdb copy retains only in-frame clones and omits some. The sample lists around 2.1 million clones, about 92% occurring once. This CDR3 is 19 amino acids long. Per the germline V gene, CDR1 is MNHEY and CDR2 is SMNVEV (reference sequence). This TCR derives from a man between 18 and 29 years old in good health. Some clones in this sample may be carry-over from other donors' samples. Sequenced sample: naive CD8+ T cells from PBMCs. The chain combines TRBV27 with TRBJ2-1; 11 bases map to TRBD2. The CDR3 coding sequence is TGTGCCAGCAGTCTATCGGGACTAGCGGACATTTTCTCCTACAATGAGCAGTTCTTC. Protein: CASSLSGLADIFSYNEQFF.